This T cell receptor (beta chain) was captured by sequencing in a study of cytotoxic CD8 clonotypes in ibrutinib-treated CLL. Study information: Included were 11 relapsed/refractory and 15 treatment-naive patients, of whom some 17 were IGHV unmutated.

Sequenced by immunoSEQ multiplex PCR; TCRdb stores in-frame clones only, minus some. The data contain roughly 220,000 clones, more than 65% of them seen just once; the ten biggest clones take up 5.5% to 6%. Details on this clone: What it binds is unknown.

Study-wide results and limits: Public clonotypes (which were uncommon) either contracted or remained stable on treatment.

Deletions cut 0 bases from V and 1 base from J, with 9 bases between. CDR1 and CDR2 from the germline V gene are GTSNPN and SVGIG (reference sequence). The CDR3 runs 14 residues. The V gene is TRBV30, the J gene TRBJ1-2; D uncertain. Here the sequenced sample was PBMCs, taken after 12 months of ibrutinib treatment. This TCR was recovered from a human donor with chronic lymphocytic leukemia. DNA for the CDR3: TGTGCCTGGAGTGTAATGGTCAGTAACTATGGCTACACCTTC. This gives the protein CAWSVMVSNYGYTF.